This entry lists 18 T cell receptor beta chains sequenced from one sample in a study of cytomegalovirus exposure and HLA in healthy donors. The study ran its PCR with 60 Vbeta and 13 Jbeta primers. Profiling relied on immunoSEQ multiplex PCR, and the TCRdb table lists in-frame clones only, not all of them. The data show around 120,000 clones, with over 70% seen just once and 7.5% to 10% held by the top ten. The material sequenced was PBMCs. All receptors derive from a female donor in good health and CMV-seropositive.

This clone has just one count. The chain couples TRBV7-9 to TRBJ1-5, with 7 bases lining up with TRBD1. The V gene end was trimmed by 1 base and the J gene end by 4 bases; junction bases not matched to a gene: 7. Germline assignment: CDR1 SEHNR and CDR2 FQNEAQ (reference sequence). The CDR3 has 16 residues. The CDR3 loop is CASSLGQGLGNQPQHF. The CDR3 DNA sequence: TGTGCCAGCAGCTTAGGACAGGGTTTGGGGAATCAGCCCCAGCATTTT.

For this clone: This same CDR3 is encoded by further DNA sequences in the sample. V gene TRBV29-1 combines with J gene TRBJ1-1; D is undetermined. This CDR3 is 11 amino acids long. Trimming left V 4 bases short and J 5 bases short, with 8 bases between. From germline, CDR1 is SQVTM and CDR2 ANQGSEA. Written as DNA, the CDR3 is TGCAGCGTTGTTCGGGGTACTGAAGCTTTCTTT. Its protein is CSVVRGTEAFF. Complete variable domain (other parts from reference TRBV29-1 and TRBJ1-1): SAVISQKPSRDICQRGTSLTIQCQVDSQVTMMFWYRQQPGQSLTLIATANQGSEATYESGFVIDKFPISRPNLTFSTLTVSNMSPEDSSIYLCSVVRGTEAFFGQGTRLTVV.

This chain connects TRBV6-1 to TRBJ1-2, with a tentative D call TRBD1 (6 bases). The CDR3 is made up of 13 amino acids. Germline CDR1 is MNHNS and CDR2 is SASEGT. With 4 bases removed from V and 7 bases from J, the gap between germline ends came to 13 bases. The CDR3 coding sequence is TGTGCCAGCAGTGTCGAGGGGGACGGTGGCTACACCTTC. Translation: CASSVEGDGGYTF.

The chain recombines TRBV5-4 with TRBJ2-7, with 9 bases lining up with TRBD1. Germline V gene sequence: CDR1 SGHNT, CDR2 YYREEE (reference sequence). The CDR3 runs to 14 residues. Germline trimming cut 4 bases from V and 5 bases from J; bases unmatched to any gene: 7. The CDR3 sequence: CASSHGTGMDEQYF. CDR3 in DNA: TGTGCCAGCAGCCACGGGACAGGGATGGACGAGCAGTACTTC.

CDR3 in DNA: TGTGCCAGCAGCGTCGAGCCGGGGGGCACAGATACGCAGTATTTT. Protein product: CASSVEPGGTDTQYF. V and J are TRBV9 and TRBJ2-3, with a tentative D call TRBD2 (6 bases). This CDR3 is built from 15 residues. Trimming pared 2 bases from V and 1 base from J, leaving 11 bases between. Germline CDR1 and CDR2: SGDLS and YYNGEE. The full variable domain, rest sourced from reference TRBV9 and TRBJ2-3, is DSGVTQTPKHLITATGQRVTLRCSPRSGDLSVYWYQQSLDQGLQFLIQYYNGEERAKGNILERFSAQQFPDLHSELNLSSLELGDSALYFCASSVEPGGTDTQYFGPGTRLTVL.

CDR3 residues: CASSFPMGGSTGNTEAFF. DNA for the CDR3: TGCGCCAGCAGCTTCCCGATGGGCGGGTCGACAGGGAACACTGAAGCTTTCTTT. This rearrangement joins TRBV5-1 to TRBJ1-1; possible D gene TRBD1, 6 bases. Between the trimmed V and J ends, which lost 2 bases and 1 base, there was a span of 21 bases. CDR1 and CDR2 from the germline V gene are SGHRS and YFSETQ. CDR3 length: 18 residues.

In this sample, this clone turned up a few times. CDR3 sequence (DNA): TGTGCCAGTAGTACACCGGGACACTATAGCAATCAGCCCCAGCATTTT. This sequence encodes CASSTPGHYSNQPQHF. V is TRBV19 and J is TRBJ1-5, with D perhaps TRBD1 (6 bases). There are 16 residues in the CDR3. Trimming removed 4 bases at V and 0 bases at J, with 13 bases between. In germline, CDR1 is LNHDA, CDR2 SQIVND (reference sequence).

The rearrangement joins TRBV10-1 to TRBJ2-7, with 8 bases matching TRBD2. V shed 6 bases, J shed 4 bases, and the junction held 11 bases outside the gene matches. Germline lookup yields CDR1 WNHNN and CDR2 SYGVQD (reference sequence). The CDR3 runs to 15 residues. CDR3: CASSPIGGGGYEQYF. The CDR3, as DNA: TGCGCCAGCAGCCCCATCGGGGGGGGCGGGTACGAGCAGTACTTC.

The chain uses TRBV14 and TRBJ2-3; a weak D match, TRBD1 (5 bases). Germline V gene sequence: CDR1 SGHDN, CDR2 FVKESK. Trimming cost V 5 bases and J 6 bases, with 18 bases left between them. The CDR3 sequence is 15 residues long. The CDR3: CASSKVGHVQDTQYF. In DNA form, the CDR3 reads TGTGCCAGCAGCAAAGTCGGACACGTACAGGATACGCAGTATTTT.

The chain combines TRBV10-3 with TRBJ1-2; D possibly corresponds to TRBD1 (5 bases). This CDR3 is 13 amino acids long. V was clipped by 4 bases and J by 3 bases, with 9 bases between them. Germline V CDR1 and CDR2: ENHRY, SYGVKD. The CDR3 protein is CAISGEGDYGYTF. The CDR3 nucleotides are TGTGCCATCAGTGGGGAAGGGGACTATGGCTACACCTTC.

This sequence joins TRBV29-1 and TRBJ2-7; tentatively, D is TRBD2 (5 bases). From germline, CDR1 is SQVTM and CDR2 ANQGSEA. This CDR3 has 11 residues. The V gene lost 7 bases and the J gene lost 2 bases, with 9 bases spanning the gap. Here the CDR3 reads CSGTAAYEQYF. The DNA of the CDR3 is TGCAGCGGGACTGCTGCCTACGAGCAGTACTTC.

The chain combines TRBV4-2 with TRBJ1-2; tentative D call: TRBD1 (6 bases). V lost 0 bases and J 5 bases, leaving 16 bases between the germline ends. Per germline, CDR1 LGHNA and CDR2 YNFKEQ. CDR3 size: 16 residues. CDR3 residues: CASSQDRAGVIYGYTF. In nucleotides, the CDR3 is TGTGCCAGCAGCCAAGATCGGGCAGGGGTAATTTATGGCTACACCTTC.

The genes are TRBV14 and TRBJ2-1; D is perhaps TRBD2 (5 bases). The V end lost 4 bases, the J end lost 10 bases, and 17 bases lay between the germline ends. From germline, CDR1 is SGHDN and CDR2 FVKESK. The CDR3 extends over 14 amino acids. The CDR3 bases are TGTGCCAGCAGCCGGACCGCGGGCCCTTCGGAGCAGTTCTTC. Translation: CASSRTAGPSEQFF.

The chain has TRBV7-2 and TRBJ1-4; TRBD1 agrees at 10 bases. This CDR3 is 15 amino acids long. Germline trimming cut 5 bases from V and 6 bases from J; bases unmatched to any gene: 6. Germline V gene lookup returns CDR1 SGHTA and CDR2 FQGNSA. The CDR3 DNA is TGTGCCAGCAGCAGTAGACAGGGGGCTGATGAAAAACTGTTTTTT. This sequence encodes CASSSRQGADEKLFF.

The rearrangement joins TRBV19 to TRBJ2-1, with D tentatively TRBD2 (6 bases). Germline V gene data show CDR1 as LNHDA and CDR2 as SQIVND (reference sequence). V lost 5 bases and J 4 bases, leaving 9 bases between the germline ends. The CDR3 is made up of 13 amino acids. CDR3 in DNA: TGTGCCAGTAGTCCCGGAGGGTACAATGAGCAGTTCTTC. Translating gives CASSPGGYNEQFF.

The rearrangement links TRBV18 to TRBJ2-3; 8 bases align to TRBD1. J gave up 0 bases and V 3 bases, and 5 bases lay outside the gene matches. Germline lookup yields CDR1 KGHSH and CDR2 LQKENI. This CDR3 comprises 16 residues. In DNA, the CDR3 is TGTGCCAGCTCACCCCGGACAGGGACAAGCACAGATACGCAGTATTTT. Its protein product is CASSPRTGTSTDTQYF.

This chain links TRBV5-1 with TRBJ2-4; D is perhaps TRBD1 (7 bases). Germline V gene data show CDR1 as SGHRS and CDR2 as YFSETQ. The CDR3 contains 14 residues. The V gene lost 4 bases and the J gene lost 5 bases, with 13 bases spanning the gap. The CDR3 sequence: CASSTAGQQNIQYF. As DNA, the CDR3 is TGCGCCAGCAGCACCGCGGGACAGCAAAACATTCAGTACTTC.

This clone was observed a handful of times. The V call is TRBV9, the J call TRBJ1-2; perhaps TRBD1 as D (6 bases). CDR3 length equals 17 residues. Germline loops: CDR1 SGDLS, CDR2 YYNGEE. Between the trimmed V and J ends, which lost 0 bases and 4 bases, there was a span of 19 bases. CDR3 amino acids: CASSVAGQTTGSYGYTF. CDR3 nucleotides: TGTGCCAGCAGCGTAGCTGGACAGACTACGGGGAGCTATGGCTACACCTTC.